One and the same sample provided the 26 T cell receptor beta chains below, sequenced in a study of blood T cells in healthy people across ages. Sample-barcoded 5' priming and a J-beta primer mix drove a second PCR of roughly 7 to 11 cycles. TCRdb recomputed calls from the 5' RACE reads with MiXCR, one row per CDR3 protein. The sample consists of about 1.7 million distinct CDR3 sequences, under 30% of them appearing once. Sequencing was carried out using blood. All receptors come from a woman under 40 in good health.

V and J are TRBV12-3 or TRBV12-4 and TRBJ1-6; D not resolved. This CDR3 region has 16 residues. The V end was cut by 5 bases, the J end by 8 bases, with 19 bases between. The CDR3 region is CASSPRPSGSHSPLHF. CDR3 sequence (DNA): TGTGCCAGCAGTCCACGCCCTTCGGGGAGTCATTCACCCCTCCACTTT.

Only a few counts were recorded for this clonotype. This CDR3 is CATNQRAGAYNEQFF. The CDR3 DNA reads as TGTGCCACCAACCAGAGGGCAGGGGCCTACAATGAGCAGTTCTTC. The chain couples TRBV24-1 to TRBJ2-1; a weak D match, TRBD1 (6 bases). Trimming pared 8 bases from V and 2 bases from J, leaving 15 bases between. The CDR3 has 15 amino acids. Germline-derived CDR1 and CDR2 are KGHDR and SFDVKD.

The genes are TRBV30 and TRBJ1-6; the D gene is possibly TRBD1 (5 bases). V gave up 3 bases and J gave up 9 bases, with 18 bases separating them. This CDR3 comprises 15 residues. CDR1 is GTSNPN, CDR2 SVGIG, per germline (reference sequence). CDR3 amino acids: CAWSSGPRASSPLHF. CDR3 bases: TGTGCCTGGAGCTCGGGGCCTAGGGCAAGTTCACCCCTCCACTTT.

The rearrangement links TRBV12-3 or TRBV12-4 to TRBJ1-2, with D perhaps TRBD1 (5 bases). Trimming shortened V by 6 bases and J by 3 bases, and 14 bases separated the two germline ends. The CDR3 is 14 amino acids. The CDR3 DNA reads TGTGCCAGCAGCCCGGGCAGGGCGGACTATGGCTACACCTTC. Translating it yields CASSPGRADYGYTF.

The rearrangement links TRBV20-1 to TRBJ2-4; 9 bases line up with TRBD2. Germline V lookup: CDR1 DFQATT, CDR2 SNEGSKA (reference sequence). This CDR3 has 18 amino acids. The ends lost 4 bases at V and 13 bases at J; junction bases unmatched: 26. The CDR3 is CSATPVAGAPTAYNEQYF. In nucleotides, the CDR3 is TGCAGTGCTACCCCCGTAGCGGGGGCCCCTACCGCTTACAATGAGCAGTACTTC.

Only a few counts were recorded for this clonotype. This chain links TRBV30 with TRBJ2-7; a weak D match, TRBD2 (5 bases). Germline CDR1 reads GTSNPN; CDR2 reads SVGIG (reference sequence). The CDR3 is 14 residues long. Deletions cut 3 bases from V and 6 bases from J, with 18 bases between. The CDR3 loop is CAWRVTERRSEQYF. DNA for the CDR3: TGTGCCTGGAGGGTGACCGAGCGGCGCTCCGAGCAGTACTTC.

The chain is built from TRBV5-5 and TRBJ1-1; D possibly corresponds to TRBD1 (5 bases). V was clipped by 4 bases and J by 0 bases, with 13 bases between them. The CDR3 covers 15 residues. Germline V CDR1 and CDR2: SGHKS, YYEKEE (reference sequence). The CDR3 DNA reads TGTGCCAGCAGCCAAATAGGGGCCATGAACACTGAAGCTTTCTTT. Its protein is CASSQIGAMNTEAFF.

The sample holds a few counts of this clonotype. This chain links TRBV5-1 with TRBJ1-2; 10 bases map to TRBD1. Germline V gene lookup returns CDR1 SGHRS and CDR2 YFSETQ. Unmatched junction bases numbered 4, after V lost 4 bases and J lost 4 bases. This CDR3 spans 14 amino acids. In nucleotides, the CDR3 is TGCGCCAGCAGCGGGACAGGGGCTACCTATGGCTACACCTTC. Protein: CASSGTGATYGYTF.

This clonotype has a handful of counts. This sequence joins TRBV29-1 and TRBJ2-1; D may be TRBD2 (6 bases). Germline CDR1 SQVTM, CDR2 ANQGSEA. The CDR3 runs to 14 residues. The germline V and J ends were trimmed by 4 bases and 1 base, with 11 bases remaining between them. The CDR3 coding sequence is TGCAGCGTTGGGGGGGTTAATTCCTACAATGAGCAGTTCTTC. Translation: CSVGGVNSYNEQFF.

V gene TRBV10-3 combines with J gene TRBJ1-2, with D possibly TRBD1 on 5 matching bases. The CDR3 is made up of 18 amino acids. The V gene lost 0 bases and the J gene lost 4 bases, with 21 bases spanning the gap. Germline V CDR1 and CDR2: ENHRY, SYGVKD. DNA of the CDR3: TGTGCCATCAGTGAGTCGGGGTCGGCAGGGCCCTACGGCTATGGCTACACCTTC. It translates to CAISESGSAGPYGYGYTF.

This clonotype was counted only a few times. The genes are TRBV20-1 and TRBJ2-1; D is ambiguous. Germline lookup yields CDR1 DFQATT and CDR2 SNEGSKA (reference sequence). V shed 6 bases and J shed 6 bases, with 9 bases lying between them. The CDR3 is 11 residues long. The CDR3 spells CSALPANEQFF. The CDR3 nucleotides are TGCAGTGCATTGCCCGCCAATGAGCAGTTCTTC.

The chain has TRBV9 and TRBJ2-3; TRBD1 matches 9 bases. This CDR3 has 15 amino acids. The V and J ends lost 2 bases and 4 bases, in that order; junction bases with no gene match: 5. Looked up from germline, CDR1 is SGDLS and CDR2 is YYNGEE. CDR3 amino acids: CASSVKDRGSDTQYF. In DNA form, the CDR3 reads TGTGCCAGCAGCGTTAAGGACAGGGGCTCAGATACGCAGTATTTT.

In regard to this clonotype: Germline and junction disagree at one end, which may indicate a read error. V is TRBV9 and J is TRBJ1-6; D is unclear. The CDR3 is 16 amino acids. Germline V gene data show CDR1 as SGDLS and CDR2 as YYNGEE. The CDR3 DNA sequence: TGTGCCAGCAGCGTCCTCCCCTTGGGCACCAATTCACCCCCCCACTTT. Translation: CASSVLPLGTNSPPHF.

The chain links TRBV28 to TRBJ2-1; 12 bases agree with TRBD2. CDR1 MDHEN and CDR2 SYDVKM come from the germline V gene. The V gene end was trimmed by 5 bases and the J gene end by 3 bases; junction bases not matched to a gene: 5. The CDR3 is 16 amino acids. As DNA, the CDR3 is TGTGCCAGCAGTATCACTAGCGGGGGGCACTACAATGAGCAGTTCTTC. Amino acids: CASSITSGGHYNEQFF.

A remark on this clonotype: A much larger clone lies a single base off, so this may be a read error. The chain couples TRBV28 to TRBJ2-5, with 10 bases aligning to TRBD1. The assigned J gene may be wrong: the sequence end matches TRBJ2-7 better. CDR3 length equals 13 residues. Germline CDR1 and CDR2: MDHEN and SYDVKM. The CDR3 protein is CASSSGTGVEQYF. DNA for the CDR3: TGTGCCAGCAGTTCCGGGACAGGGGTCGAGCAGTACTTC.

The rearrangement joins TRBV27 to TRBJ2-1, with 7 bases matching TRBD1. The DNA end is more similar to TRBJ2-4, so the J call may be wrong. Germline V lookup: CDR1 MNHEY, CDR2 SMNVEV (reference sequence). The CDR3 has 12 amino acids. In DNA form, the CDR3 reads TGTGCCAGAACCGGGACAGACTACGATCAGTACTTC. This sequence encodes CARTGTDYDQYF.

CDR3 residues: CASSLVEALGGSSYNEQFF. The CDR3 region has the DNA TGCGCCAGCAGCTTGGTTGAAGCGCTGGGCGGGAGCTCCTACAATGAGCAGTTCTTC. The V gene is TRBV5-1, the J gene TRBJ2-1, with TRBD2 matching over 7 bases. V shed 0 bases and J 0 bases; nucleotides not matched to a gene: 12. The CDR3 spans 19 residues. CDR1 is SGHRS, CDR2 YFSETQ, per germline. Together with reference TRBV5-1 and TRBJ2-1, the CDR3 gives the full variable domain: KAGVTQTPRYLIKTRGQQVTLSCSPISGHRSVSWYQQTPGQGLQFLFEYFSETQRNKGNFPGRFSGRQFSNSRSEMNVSTLELGDSALYLCASSLVEALGGSSYNEQFFGPGTRLTVL.

There are a few counts of this clonotype. The V gene is TRBV28, the J gene TRBJ2-5; D is unresolved. The CDR3 length is 14 residues. Per germline, CDR1 MDHEN and CDR2 SYDVKM. The V end was cut by 8 bases, the J end by 5 bases, with 18 bases between. CDR3 DNA sequence: TGTGCCAGCGAGTTAGGGAACCGCCGGGAGACCCAGTACTTC. This encodes CASELGNRRETQYF.

V is TRBV12-3 or TRBV12-4 and J is TRBJ2-5; no reliable D call. The J call may be incorrect, as the DNA end agrees better with TRBJ2-7. The CDR3 consists of 16 residues. The CDR3 protein is CASSFGLVGRYYEQYF. CDR3 in DNA: TGTGCCAGCAGTTTTGGCCTTGTAGGCCGGTACTACGAGCAGTACTTC.

The rearrangement joins TRBV7-9 to TRBJ2-7; maybe TRBD1 (6 bases). CDR1 is SEHNR and CDR2 is FQNEAQ in the germline V gene (reference sequence). CDR3 size: 15 residues. Trimming shortened V by 2 bases and J by 5 bases, and 16 bases separated the two germline ends. The CDR3 bases are TGTGCCAGCAGCTTAACAGGAGGACAGACCAACGAGCAGTACTTC. Translating gives CASSLTGGQTNEQYF.

This clonotype was counted ten times or more. The chain combines TRBV4-1 with TRBJ2-7; no firm D call. In germline, CDR1 is MGHRA, CDR2 YSYEKL. The CDR3 totals 13 residues. Trimming left V 1 base short and J 3 bases short, with 7 bases between. This CDR3 is CASSQAYGYEQYF. The CDR3 nucleotides read TGCGCCAGCAGCCAAGCGTACGGCTACGAGCAGTACTTC.

This rearrangement joins TRBV28 to TRBJ1-1, with D unclear. Germline assignment: CDR1 MDHEN and CDR2 SYDVKM. This CDR3 spans 11 amino acids. Trimming cost V 3 bases and J 9 bases, with 8 bases left between them. CDR3 residues: CASSFKAKAFF. The CDR3 DNA reads TGTGCCAGCAGTTTTAAAGCTAAAGCTTTCTTT.

This clonotype was observed a handful of times. The V gene is TRBV2, the J gene TRBJ2-5; 10 bases agree with TRBD1. The CDR3 is 16 amino acids. Germline CDR1 is SNHLY and CDR2 is FYNNEI. The trim removed 6 bases at V and 7 bases at J, leaving 14 bases unmatched. CDR3 sequence reads: CASSPDRGLPAGTQYF. In DNA form, the CDR3 reads TGTGCCAGCAGCCCAGACAGGGGGCTACCGGCTGGGACCCAGTACTTC. The complete variable domain, with remaining parts taken from reference TRBV2 and TRBJ2-5, reads EPEVTQTPSHQVTQMGQEVILRCVPISNHLYFYWYRQILGQKVEFLVSFYNNEISEKSEIFDDQFSVERPDGSNFTLKIRSTKLEDSAMYFCASSPDRGLPAGTQYFGPGTRLLVL.

This clonotype was counted between two and nine times. V usage is TRBV13 and J usage is TRBJ2-7, with 10 bases identical to TRBD1. Unmatched junction bases numbered 13, after V lost 5 bases and J lost 6 bases. In germline, CDR1 is PRHDT, CDR2 FYEKMQ (reference sequence). This CDR3 is built from 16 residues. CDR3 sequence reads: CASSQKLRDRGIEQYF. As DNA, the CDR3 is TGTGCCAGCAGCCAAAAGCTTCGGGACAGGGGCATCGAGCAGTACTTC.

J is TRBJ2-4 and V is TRBV7-9, with a possible D match to TRBD2 (6 bases). Germline values: CDR1 SEHNR, CDR2 FQNEAQ (reference sequence). The CDR3 length is 13 residues. Trimming stripped 6 bases from V and 16 bases from J, with 22 bases between. The CDR3 loop is CASSSGTLVEQYF. CDR3 nucleotides: TGTGCCAGCAGTTCAGGGACTCTAGTGGAGCAATACTTC.

This clonotype turned up a few times. This chain joins TRBV5-1 and TRBJ2-7; possibly TRBD2 for D (5 bases). The germline V gene encodes CDR1 SGHRS and CDR2 YFSETQ. Trimming cost V 5 bases and J 2 bases, with 17 bases left between them. This CDR3 has 15 amino acids. The CDR3 sequence is CASRSLRDYAYEQYF. CDR3 coding DNA: TGCGCCAGCAGAAGTTTGAGGGATTACGCCTACGAGCAGTACTTC.